Below are 30 T cell receptor beta chains sequenced from a single sample in a study of blood T cell repertoires in COVID-19. Method: immunoSEQ multiplex PCR; TCRdb's copy keeps in-frame clones and lacks some. Of around 200,000 clones detected, 70% to 90% appear once; the ten largest clones hold about 10%. Sequencing was done on a sample of PBMCs or T cells enriched from blood (not recorded which). The source of these receptors is a man in his forties who had recovered from COVID-19.

The chain employs TRBV5-1 and TRBJ2-7, with 8 bases lining up with TRBD1. J gave up 5 bases and V 0 bases, and 13 bases lay outside the gene matches. CDR1 is SGHRS, CDR2 YFSETQ, per germline. This CDR3 contains 17 residues. The CDR3 here is CASSLVRARDRSDEQYF. CDR3 coding DNA: TGCGCCAGCAGCTTGGTCCGGGCCCGGGACAGGAGCGACGAGCAGTACTTC.

This chain links TRBV5-1 with TRBJ2-3; 8 bases align to TRBD2. CDR3 length: 13 amino acids. The germline V gene has CDR1 SGHRS and CDR2 YFSETQ. V shed 7 bases and J 1 base; nucleotides not matched to a gene: 2. CDR3 in amino acids: CASYSGGTDTQYF. As DNA, the CDR3 is TGCGCCAGCTATAGCGGGGGCACAGATACGCAGTATTTT.

This clone was picked up one time. The CDR3 region is CASSSPSSYEQYF. For the CDR3, the DNA is TGTGCCAGCAGTTCGCCGTCTAGCTACGAGCAGTACTTC. This rearrangement joins TRBV27 to TRBJ2-7; D ambiguous. Germline CDR1 is MNHEY and CDR2 is SMNVEV (reference sequence). Between the trimmed V and J ends, which lost 4 bases and 3 bases, there was a span of 10 bases. There are 13 residues in the CDR3.

The chain couples TRBV19 to TRBJ1-4; D unresolved. The CDR3 sequence is 13 residues long. Germline V gives CDR1 LNHDA, CDR2 SQIVND (reference sequence). V was cut by 3 bases and J by 4 bases, with 6 bases left in between. Here the CDR3 DNA reads TGTGCCAGTAGTATGCTACTTAATGAAAAACTGTTTTTT. It specifies CASSMLLNEKLFF.

V gene TRBV2 combines with J gene TRBJ2-1; weak D call: TRBD1 (6 bases). V shed 6 bases and J shed 9 bases, with 24 bases lying between them. This CDR3 has 16 residues. Germline loops: CDR1 SNHLY, CDR2 FYNNEI. The CDR3 DNA reads TGTGCCAGCAGGGGGGCCGGGACCCGACGTATCTCTGAGCAGTTCTTC. It specifies CASRGAGTRRISEQFF.

The chain joins TRBV27 to TRBJ1-5; 12 bases fit TRBD1. The CDR3 is 16 residues long. J was trimmed by 7 bases and V by 6 bases; bases with no gene match: 10. Looked up from germline, CDR1 is MNHEY and CDR2 is SMNVEV (reference sequence). CDR3 region: CASSSAGQGAWQPQHF. In nucleotides, the CDR3 is TGTGCCAGCAGCTCCGCGGGACAGGGGGCCTGGCAGCCCCAGCATTTT.

J is TRBJ1-6 and V is TRBV2; 7 bases map to TRBD1. The junction had 5 bases not matched to a gene; V was cut back by 8 bases and J by 10 bases. Germline CDR1 SNHLY, CDR2 FYNNEI. The CDR3 length is 12 residues. This CDR3 is CASEGQRSPLHF. The CDR3 DNA sequence: TGTGCCAGCGAGGGACAGCGGTCACCCCTCCACTTT.

The chain employs TRBV7-9 and TRBJ1-5; TRBD1 agrees at 7 bases. Per germline, CDR1 SEHNR and CDR2 FQNEAQ (reference sequence). The J segment lost 7 bases and the V segment lost 1 base, leaving 7 bases of the junction unmatched. The CDR3 covers 15 residues. The CDR3 loop reads CASSLGGTAKQPQHF. The CDR3 coding sequence is TGTGCCAGCAGCTTAGGTGGGACAGCAAAGCAGCCCCAGCATTTT.

The chain joins TRBV5-1 to TRBJ2-2; a possible D gene is TRBD1 (6 bases). Germline CDR1 SGHRS, CDR2 YFSETQ. This CDR3 is 15 amino acids long. The V and J ends lost 4 bases and 2 bases respectively, with 12 bases between them. The CDR3 here is CASSTGQPNTGELFF. In nucleotides, the CDR3 is TGCGCCAGCAGCACAGGACAGCCTAACACCGGGGAGCTGTTTTTT. The full variable domain, in which reference TRBV5-1 and TRBJ2-2 provide the parts outside the CDR3, is KAGVTQTPRYLIKTRGQQVTLSCSPISGHRSVSWYQQTPGQGLQFLFEYFSETQRNKGNFPGRFSGRQFSNSRSEMNVSTLELGDSALYLCASSTGQPNTGELFFGEGSRLTVL.

The rearrangement joins TRBV19 to TRBJ1-5; D unresolved. CDR3 length equals 14 residues. The ends were cut back, 7 bases at V and 3 bases at J, with 13 bases in the middle. Germline assignment: CDR1 LNHDA and CDR2 SQIVND (reference sequence). CDR3 residues: CASKSGQVNQPQHF. CDR3 nucleotides: TGTGCCAGTAAGAGTGGGCAGGTCAATCAGCCCCAGCATTTT.

In this sample, this clone turned up a few times. The chain recombines TRBV19 with TRBJ1-2; the D is unclear. The germline gives CDR1 LNHDA, CDR2 SQIVND (reference sequence). The V and J ends lost 0 bases and 4 bases respectively, with 15 bases between them. There are 16 residues in the CDR3. DNA for the CDR3: TGTGCCAGTAGTATAGAGGTCCAGTTGGGCCTCTATGGCTACACCTTC. Protein sequence: CASSIEVQLGLYGYTF.

This clone was observed a single time. The genes are TRBV5-1 and TRBJ1-2; D unresolved. Per germline, CDR1 SGHRS and CDR2 YFSETQ. This CDR3 is built from 15 residues. Trimming shortened V by 4 bases and J by 6 bases, and 19 bases separated the two germline ends. This CDR3 is CASSPPGVRCHGYTF. The CDR3 DNA sequence: TGCGCCAGCAGCCCCCCCGGAGTCCGTTGTCATGGCTACACCTTC.

V gene TRBV5-1 combines with J gene TRBJ1-6; D is perhaps TRBD1 (5 bases). CDR3 length: 18 residues. Trimming pared 2 bases from V and 0 bases from J, leaving 15 bases between. Germline V gene lookup returns CDR1 SGHRS and CDR2 YFSETQ. The DNA for the CDR3 is TGCGCCAGCAGCTTAGGCAGGGAGGGGAGCTCCTATAATTCACCCCTCCACTTT. It codes for CASSLGREGSSYNSPLHF.

The rearrangement uses TRBV4-2 and TRBJ2-5; the D gene is possibly TRBD1 (6 bases). The CDR3 covers 16 residues. From germline, CDR1 is LGHNA and CDR2 YNFKEQ. Trimming removed 0 bases at V and 0 bases at J, with 11 bases between. CDR3 loop: CASSQDGTKYQETQYF. The CDR3 DNA reads as TGTGCCAGCAGCCAAGATGGGACAAAGTACCAAGAGACCCAGTACTTC.

The rearrangement joins TRBV7-6 to TRBJ1-2; 8 bases line up with TRBD1. The junction had 1 base not matched to a gene; V was cut back by 0 bases and J by 7 bases. The CDR3 extends over 13 amino acids. The germline V gene has CDR1 SGHVS and CDR2 FNYEAQ. The CDR3 sequence: CASSLAGQGGYTF. The DNA of the CDR3 is TGTGCCAGCAGCTTAGCTGGACAGGGTGGCTACACCTTC.

The chain combines TRBV7-9 with TRBJ2-3, with 11 bases aligning to TRBD2. Unmatched junction bases numbered 4, after V lost 1 base and J lost 1 base. CDR3 length: 17 residues. The V gene's germline CDR1 is SEHNR and CDR2 FQNEAQ (reference sequence). The CDR3 is CASSLVTGLAGTDTQYF. The CDR3 bases are TGTGCCAGCAGCTTAGTGACGGGACTAGCGGGCACAGATACGCAGTATTTT.

V usage is TRBV5-1 and J usage is TRBJ2-1; TRBD1 aligns across 7 bases. Trimming cost V 6 bases and J 3 bases; bases outside gene matches: 6. The CDR3 has 14 residues. Germline values: CDR1 SGHRS, CDR2 YFSETQ. CDR3 in DNA: TGCGCCAGCACCCGGGACAGTCTCTACAATGAGCAGTTCTTC. It specifies CASTRDSLYNEQFF.

The chain links TRBV5-1 to TRBJ1-5, with D maybe TRBD1 (6 bases). The CDR3 has 15 amino acids. Trimming took 3 bases from V and 5 from J, leaving 15 bases between them. Germline V gene sequence: CDR1 SGHRS, CDR2 YFSETQ. CDR3 nucleotides: TGCGCCAGCAGCTCAACCCAGGACAGTTATCAGCCCCAGCATTTT. Amino acids: CASSSTQDSYQPQHF.

The V gene is TRBV2, the J gene TRBJ1-1; unclear D gene. This CDR3 contains 13 residues. Germline CDR1 is SNHLY and CDR2 is FYNNEI. Between the trimmed V and J ends, which lost 2 bases and 1 base, there was a span of 5 bases. The CDR3, as DNA: TGTGCCAGCAGTGAACTCCCGAACACTGAAGCTTTCTTT. Its protein product is CASSELPNTEAFF. The whole variable domain, remainder taken from reference TRBV2 and TRBJ1-1, is EPEVTQTPSHQVTQMGQEVILRCVPISNHLYFYWYRQILGQKVEFLVSFYNNEISEKSEIFDDQFSVERPDGSNFTLKIRSTKLEDSAMYFCASSELPNTEAFFGQGTRLTVV.

Here the CDR3 reads CASRQDRGGFWPQHF. In nucleotides, the CDR3 is TGTGCCAGCAGGCAAGACAGGGGGGGGTTTTGGCCCCAGCATTTT. The chain has TRBV6-5 and TRBJ1-5, with 9 nucleotides matching TRBD1. The CDR3 length is 15 residues. The V gene end was trimmed by 6 bases and the J gene end by 9 bases; junction bases not matched to a gene: 12. Germline V gene data show CDR1 as MNHEY and CDR2 as SVGAGI.

The V call is TRBV9, the J call TRBJ2-3, with D uncertain. Germline V lookup: CDR1 SGDLS, CDR2 YYNGEE. CDR3 length: 16 residues. The ends were cut back, 0 bases at V and 0 bases at J, with 11 bases in the middle. The CDR3 spells CASSVVVGSSTDTQYF. The CDR3 nucleotides read TGTGCCAGCAGCGTAGTGGTGGGCTCAAGCACAGATACGCAGTATTTT.

The chain uses TRBV2 and TRBJ1-4; 9 positions agree with TRBD1. With 6 bases clipped from V and 6 bases from J, the junction kept 8 bases outside the gene matches. Germline assignment: CDR1 SNHLY and CDR2 FYNNEI. The CDR3 has 15 residues. The DNA for the CDR3 is TGTGCCAGCAGCGATCCGGGACAGGGTTATGAAAAACTGTTTTTT. Its translation is CASSDPGQGYEKLFF.

The chain is built from TRBV5-1 and TRBJ1-1; a possible D gene is TRBD1 (5 bases). The CDR3 is 15 residues long. Trimming took 4 bases from V and 5 from J, leaving 18 bases between them. CDR1 is SGHRS, CDR2 YFSETQ, per germline. The CDR3 sequence is CASSVEVARGTEAFF. For the CDR3, the DNA is TGCGCCAGCAGCGTAGAGGTGGCTAGGGGTACTGAAGCTTTCTTT.

V and J are TRBV5-5 and TRBJ2-1, with a tentative D call TRBD2 (5 bases). Germline CDR1 and CDR2: SGHKS and YYEKEE (reference sequence). The CDR3 totals 13 residues. Trimming took 5 bases from V and 4 from J, leaving 10 bases between them. CDR3 nucleotide sequence: TGTGCCAGCAGTCTGGACTTGTACAATGAGCAGTTCTTC. It codes for CASSLDLYNEQFF.

This clone was seen once. The chain recombines TRBV5-4 with TRBJ1-2, with D possibly being TRBD1 (6 bases). The germline V gene has CDR1 SGHNT and CDR2 YYREEE (reference sequence). The CDR3 spans 17 residues. V was cut by 3 bases and J by 4 bases, with 22 bases left in between. CDR3: CASSSRVTGPGLYGYTF. CDR3 sequence (DNA): TGTGCCAGCAGCTCACGCGTTACAGGGCCCGGACTCTATGGCTACACCTTC. Supplemented by reference TRBV5-4 and TRBJ1-2, the full variable domain reads ETGVTQSPTHLIKTRGQQVTLRCSSQSGHNTVSWYQQALGQGPQFIFQYYREEENGRGNFPPRFSGLQFPNYSSELNVNALELDDSALYLCASSSRVTGPGLYGYTFGSGTRLTVV.

This clone has only one observation. This sequence joins TRBV5-1 and TRBJ2-3, with D possibly TRBD1 on 5 matching bases. Germline CDR1 and CDR2: SGHRS and YFSETQ. The length of the CDR3 is 15 residues. V lost 1 base and J lost 2, with 11 bases in between. CDR3 sequence reads: CASSLLSGSTDTQYF. For the CDR3, the DNA is TGCGCCAGCAGCTTGCTTTCAGGGTCCACAGATACGCAGTATTTT.

This rearrangement joins TRBV10-3 to TRBJ2-7; 7 bases agree with TRBD2. CDR3 length: 15 residues. With 4 bases clipped from V and 0 bases from J, the junction kept 6 bases outside the gene matches. Per the germline V gene, CDR1 is ENHRY and CDR2 is SYGVKD. The CDR3 loop reads CAISAGRGSSYEQYF. The CDR3 bases are TGTGCCATCAGTGCCGGGCGGGGGAGCTCCTACGAGCAGTACTTC.

Only a few counts were recorded for this clone. The rearrangement joins TRBV18 to TRBJ2-5; unclear D gene. This CDR3 spans 11 amino acids. Trimming shortened V by 3 bases and J by 3 bases, and 2 bases separated the two germline ends. Per the germline V gene, CDR1 is KGHSH and CDR2 is LQKENI. The CDR3 sequence: CASSPKETQYF. In DNA form, the CDR3 reads TGTGCCAGCTCACCCAAAGAGACCCAGTACTTC.

This chain uses TRBV2 with TRBJ1-2, with D possibly being TRBD1 (6 bases). The CDR3 is 13 residues long. Germline values: CDR1 SNHLY, CDR2 FYNNEI. The V end lost 4 bases, the J end lost 4 bases, and 10 bases lay between the germline ends. CDR3 sequence: CASSADRSYGYTF. The CDR3 DNA sequence: TGTGCCAGCAGTGCGGACAGATCCTATGGCTACACCTTC.

This clone was seen only a few times. The gene calls are TRBV7-2 and TRBJ1-2, with D possibly TRBD1 on 5 matching bases. V was shortened by 4 bases and J by 6 bases, with 9 bases between the two germline ends. The CDR3 runs 12 residues. Germline assignment: CDR1 SGHTA and CDR2 FQGNSA. CDR3 region: CASSSVGDGYTF. In DNA form, the CDR3 reads TGTGCCAGCAGCTCGGTAGGGGATGGCTACACCTTC.